These 26 T cell receptor beta chains originate from one sample sequenced in a study of cytomegalovirus exposure and HLA in healthy donors. A multiplex PCR was run with 60 Vbeta primers and 13 Jbeta primers. Assay used: immunoSEQ multiplex PCR; TCRdb lists only in-frame clones, some missing. Seen here are 100,000 or so clones, about 80% observed once, and the top ten hold roughly 1.9%. Sequencing input: PBMCs. The source of these receptors is a man aged 25-40 years in good health and CMV-seronegative.

The rearrangement links TRBV7-3 to TRBJ2-1; 12 positions match TRBD2. The CDR3 runs to 14 residues. Germline loops: CDR1 SGHTA, CDR2 FQGTGA. Losses at the gene ends were 5 bases for V and 8 bases for J; bases not matched to a gene: 4. In nucleotides, the CDR3 is TGTGCCAGCAGCCTAGCGGGAGGGGGCGATGAGCAGTTCTTC. It codes for CASSLAGGGDEQFF.

In this sample, this clone turned up a few times. The rearrangement uses TRBV7-9 and TRBJ2-7; 14 bases line up with TRBD2. Germline CDR1 SEHNR, CDR2 FQNEAQ (reference sequence). V dropped 5 bases and J dropped 7; count of bases not matched to a gene: 7. This CDR3 has 15 residues. DNA of the CDR3: TGTGCCAGCAGCCCGGGACTAGCGGGGGCCTTTGAGCAGTACTTC. Translation: CASSPGLAGAFEQYF.

J is TRBJ2-1 and V is TRBV9, with D tentatively TRBD2 (5 bases). The V gene lost 3 bases and the J gene lost 9 bases, with 16 bases spanning the gap. Germline CDR1 is SGDLS and CDR2 is YYNGEE. The CDR3 contains 14 residues. The CDR3 here is CASSGRRETFEQFF. In DNA form, the CDR3 reads TGTGCCAGCAGCGGGCGACGGGAAACCTTTGAGCAGTTCTTC.

J is TRBJ2-1 and V is TRBV12-2; no DNA check was done on the table's D call, TRBD2. TRBV12-2 is classified as a pseudogene. The CDR3 sequence is 16 residues long. CDR3 coding DNA: TGTGCAAGTCGCCAGCGGCTATTGAGCTCCTACAATGAGCAGTTCTTC. As protein: CASRQRLLSSYNEQFF.

The chain carries TRBV28 and TRBJ2-7; TRBD1 aligns across 8 bases. The germline CDR1 and CDR2 sequences are MDHEN and SYDVKM. After removal of 6 bases from V and 9 bases from J, the junction contained 10 bases not matched to a gene. This CDR3 is built from 13 residues. CDR3 nucleotides: TGTGCCAGCAGGGGGGGACAGGTTAATTCGCAGTACTTC. Translating it yields CASRGGQVNSQYF.

The chain has TRBV13 and TRBJ1-2, with 7 bases fitting TRBD1. The V gene end was trimmed by 5 bases and the J gene end by 7 bases; junction bases not matched to a gene: 7. The CDR3 has 13 amino acids. Germline CDR1 PRHDT, CDR2 FYEKMQ (reference sequence). The CDR3 DNA follows: TGTGCCAGCAGCACCCAAGACAGGGCTGGCTACACCTTC. Translation gives CASSTQDRAGYTF.

This chain connects TRBV30 to TRBJ2-1; TRBD2 might be the D (6 bases). V was pared by 4 bases and J by 8 bases, with 21 bases between. This CDR3 comprises 15 residues. Germline V gene lookup returns CDR1 GTSNPN and CDR2 SVGIG (reference sequence). Here the CDR3 DNA reads TGTGCCTGGACCGCCGGGGGAATAACTTTCGATGAGCAGTTCTTC. This encodes CAWTAGGITFDEQFF.

This chain links TRBV15 with TRBJ2-1; D gene uncertain. The ends were cut back, 1 base at V and 0 bases at J, with 7 bases in the middle. Germline lookup yields CDR1 LNHNV and CDR2 YYDKDF (reference sequence). The CDR3 spans 15 residues. The chain's CDR3 is CATSRGAPSYNEQFF. CDR3 DNA sequence: TGTGCCACCAGCAGAGGGGCTCCCTCCTACAATGAGCAGTTCTTC.

The chain employs TRBV10-3 and TRBJ1-1; 9 bases are a match to TRBD1. V was clipped by 4 bases and J by 10 bases; unmatched bases: 7. In germline, CDR1 is ENHRY, CDR2 SYGVKD. The CDR3 has 13 amino acids. The CDR3 coding sequence is TGTGCCATCAGTGCTGGACAGGGGCAAGCAGCTTTCTTT. It translates to CAISAGQGQAAFF.

This chain joins TRBV2 and TRBJ2-3, with a possible D match to TRBD2 (6 bases). Germline CDR1 is SNHLY and CDR2 is FYNNEI. The CDR3 has 15 residues. Trimming cost V 4 bases and J 0 bases, with 11 bases left between them. In nucleotides, the CDR3 is TGTGCCAGCAGTGTTAGCGGCCTTAGCACAGATACGCAGTATTTT. It codes for CASSVSGLSTDTQYF.

This clone has just a few counts. This chain joins TRBV19 and TRBJ2-1; 12 bases align to TRBD2. The CDR3 consists of 17 residues. Trimming cost V 4 bases and J 3 bases; bases outside gene matches: 7. Germline CDR1 reads LNHDA; CDR2 reads SQIVND (reference sequence). DNA of the CDR3: TGTGCCAGTAGTAGGGGACTAGCGGGCCATGTCTACAATGAGCAGTTCTTC. It is translated as CASSRGLAGHVYNEQFF.

The chain uses TRBV5-4 and TRBJ2-1; TRBD2 agrees at 8 bases. The CDR3 length is 16 residues. Germline CDR1 and CDR2: SGHNT and YYREEE (reference sequence). V lost 3 bases, J lost 2 bases, and 7 bases stayed unmatched. CDR3 amino acids: CASSSGSGRTYNEQFF. CDR3 nucleotides: TGTGCCAGCAGCTCAGGGAGCGGGAGAACCTACAATGAGCAGTTCTTC.

The rearrangement uses TRBV5-6 and TRBJ1-1, with a weak D call TRBD1 (6 bases). The ends were cut back, 0 bases at V and 1 base at J, with 10 bases in the middle. Germline values: CDR1 SGHDT, CDR2 YYEEEE. The CDR3 runs 15 residues. The CDR3 bases are TGTGCCAGCAGCTTGGGAACAGGGTGGAACACTGAAGCTTTCTTT. Protein: CASSLGTGWNTEAFF.

The chain uses TRBV28 and TRBJ1-5; no firm D call. The CDR3 sequence is 14 residues long. The germline gives CDR1 MDHEN, CDR2 SYDVKM. Trimming removed 6 bases at V and 4 bases at J, with 13 bases between. CDR3 in amino acids: CASSLHGGNQPQHF. The CDR3 bases are TGTGCCAGCAGCCTCCACGGAGGGAATCAGCCCCAGCATTTT.

The V gene is TRBV6-1, the J gene TRBJ2-1, with 8 positions matching TRBD1. Germline V gives CDR1 MNHNS, CDR2 SASEGT. Losses at the gene ends were 4 bases for V and 14 bases for J; bases not matched to a gene: 10. The CDR3 loop spans 13 amino acids. In DNA, the CDR3 is TGTGCCAGCAGTGCCGGACAGGGTTTAGGAGAGTTCTTC. Amino acids: CASSAGQGLGEFF.

V gene TRBV5-6 combines with J gene TRBJ1-4; the D gene is possibly TRBD1 (5 bases). CDR1 and CDR2 (germline): SGHDT, YYEEEE. Trimming stripped 3 bases from V and 5 bases from J, with 14 bases between. CDR3 length: 15 amino acids. This chain's CDR3 is CASSSSGTANEKLFF. The CDR3 DNA is TGTGCCAGCAGCTCGTCAGGGACTGCAAATGAAAAACTGTTTTTT.

This clone has only a few counts. This chain links TRBV5-8 with TRBJ1-5; TRBD1 matches 7 bases. The CDR3 is made up of 15 amino acids. The trim removed 2 bases at V and 3 bases at J, leaving 5 bases unmatched. The germline V gene has CDR1 SGHTS and CDR2 YDEGEE. The CDR3: CASSLGTAFNQPQHF. In nucleotides, the CDR3 is TGTGCCAGCAGCTTAGGGACAGCTTTCAATCAGCCCCAGCATTTT.

The genes are TRBV5-1 and TRBJ2-1; D remains unclear. Germline assignment: CDR1 SGHRS and CDR2 YFSETQ. This CDR3 spans 13 amino acids. V lost 0 bases, J lost 6 bases, and 7 bases lay in between. The CDR3 DNA reads TGCGCCAGCAGCTTGGGAGCCGTCAATGAGCAGTTCTTC. Its protein product is CASSLGAVNEQFF.

As for this clone: Other DNA sequences in this specimen translate into the identical CDR3. The chain recombines TRBV7-8 with TRBJ1-1; D ambiguous. This CDR3 has 12 amino acids. V shed 6 bases and J shed 3 bases, with 8 bases lying between them. Germline V gene lookup returns CDR1 SGHVS and CDR2 FQNEAQ. The CDR3 DNA reads TGTGCCAGCAGTCTTAGTTACACTGAAGCTTTCTTT. Protein product: CASSLSYTEAFF.

The chain recombines TRBV5-5 with TRBJ1-2; tentatively, D is TRBD1 (5 bases). The CDR3 spans 15 residues. In germline, CDR1 is SGHKS, CDR2 YYEKEE (reference sequence). The V and J ends lost 5 bases and 4 bases respectively, with 18 bases between them. The CDR3 loop is CASSQTERPTYGYTF. Written as DNA, the CDR3 is TGTGCCAGCAGTCAGACAGAACGCCCGACCTATGGCTACACCTTC. The variable domain in full, with the rest retrieved from reference TRBV5-5 and TRBJ1-2, is DAGVTQSPTHLIKTRGQQVTLRCSPISGHKSVSWYQQVLGQGPQFIFQYYEKEERGRGNFPDRFSARQFPNYSSELNVNALLLGDSALYLCASSQTERPTYGYTFGSGTRLTVV.

This clone has just one count. V and J are TRBV6-1 and TRBJ1-1, with a weak D call TRBD1 (6 bases). The CDR3 sequence is 13 residues long. The V end lost 5 bases, the J end lost 1 base, and 8 bases lay between the germline ends. Germline loops: CDR1 MNHNS, CDR2 SASEGT. In nucleotides, the CDR3 is TGTGCCAGCAGTAGACAGGAGAACACTGAAGCTTTCTTT. Its protein product is CASSRQENTEAFF.

The chain recombines TRBV4-3 with TRBJ1-6, with 10 bases that match TRBD1. Losses at the gene ends were 0 bases for V and 6 bases for J; bases not matched to a gene: 2. CDR1 and CDR2 from the germline V gene are LGHNA and YSLEER. This CDR3 spans 16 amino acids. The DNA for the CDR3 is TGCGCCAGCAGCCAAGATCGGGACAGGGGTAATTCACCCCTCCACTTT. The encoded protein is CASSQDRDRGNSPLHF.

The CDR3 DNA is TGTGCCAGCAGTCTACGTGGAGGTACGTCCTACGAGCAGTACTTC. Translating gives CASSLRGGTSYEQYF. The chain recombines TRBV6-5 with TRBJ2-7, with a possible D match to TRBD2 (5 bases). CDR3 length: 15 residues. Germline values: CDR1 MNHEY, CDR2 SVGAGI. The V end was cut by 5 bases, the J end by 1 base, with 15 bases between.

V is TRBV6-1 and J is TRBJ2-2, with 8 nucleotides matching TRBD1. The CDR3 loop spans 14 amino acids. Germline CDR1 MNHNS, CDR2 SASEGT. V lost 6 bases to trimming and J lost 4 bases; unmatched junction nucleotides: 4. Written as DNA, the CDR3 is TGTGCCAGCAGCTGGACAGGGACCACCGGGGAGCTGTTTTTT. This codes for CASSWTGTTGELFF.

This sequence joins TRBV30 and TRBJ2-7; 9 bases agree with TRBD1. The CDR3 runs 15 residues. The V segment lost 5 bases and the J segment 0 bases; nucleotides outside the gene matches: 8. CDR1 and CDR2 from the germline V gene are GTSNPN and SVGIG (reference sequence). CDR3 coding DNA: TGTGCCTGGGACCCCGGGACAGGGTTCTCCTACGAGCAGTACTTC. It translates to CAWDPGTGFSYEQYF.

V usage is TRBV6-6 and J usage is TRBJ2-2, with no clear D. The CDR3 is 14 amino acids. Between the trimmed V and J ends, which lost 5 bases and 3 bases, there was a span of 10 bases. Germline V gene data show CDR1 as MNHNY and CDR2 as SVGAGI (reference sequence). CDR3 sequence (DNA): TGTGCCAGCAGTCCCATGGCGGACACCGGGGAGCTGTTTTTT. It specifies CASSPMADTGELFF.